The 11 T cell receptor beta chains listed next were all sequenced from one sample in a study of T cells after yellow fever vaccination. TCRdb fed the 5' RACE reads into MiXCR, producing one record per CDR3 protein. The sample includes 300,000 to 400,000 distinct CDR3 sequences, approximately 8% seen only once; the top ten take under 20%. Sequenced material: PBMCs, taken roughly 46 days after the first yellow fever vaccination. These receptor sequences come from a man aged 18 to 29 who received the YFV17D yellow fever vaccine.

V usage is TRBV7-9 and J usage is TRBJ1-6; 7 bases agree with TRBD1. The CDR3 length is 15 residues. V lost 0 bases and J lost 9; bases outside the gene matches: 5. CDR1 and CDR2 (germline): SEHNR, FQNEAQ (reference sequence). The CDR3 loop is CASSLAGGAGSPLHF. The CDR3 DNA reads as TGTGCCAGCAGCTTAGCAGGGGGCGCCGGTTCACCCCTCCACTTT.

This clonotype was observed at least ten times. The CDR3 loop is CASSFQGAEETQYF. The DNA for the CDR3 is TGTGCCAGCAGTTTCCAAGGGGCGGAAGAGACCCAGTACTTC. The chain is built from TRBV27 and TRBJ2-5; a possible D gene is TRBD1 (5 bases). Germline V gene data show CDR1 as MNHEY and CDR2 as SMNVEV (reference sequence). V lost 3 bases, J lost 3 bases, and 11 bases lay in between. The length of the CDR3 is 14 residues.

The CDR3 nucleotides are TGTGCCAGCAGTTTCCGCCTCCCAGATACGCAGTATTTT. The encoded protein is CASSFRLPDTQYF. The chain carries TRBV12-3 or TRBV12-4 and TRBJ2-3; D is unresolved. The CDR3 loop spans 13 amino acids. The V end was cut by 3 bases, the J end by 4 bases, with 8 bases between.

The CDR3 here is CASSSDHRGLAGELFF. Written as DNA, the CDR3 is TGCGCCAGCAGCTCCGACCACAGGGGGTTGGCCGGGGAGCTGTTTTTT. The rearrangement uses TRBV5-1 and TRBJ2-2, with 8 bases matching TRBD1. Germline V gene lookup returns CDR1 SGHRS and CDR2 YFSETQ. J lost 6 bases, V lost 3 bases, and 10 bases had no gene match. This CDR3 is 16 amino acids long.

The chain joins TRBV5-1 to TRBJ1-4; 8 bases fit TRBD1. The germline V gene encodes CDR1 SGHRS and CDR2 YFSETQ. V shed 0 bases, J shed 7 bases, and the junction held 8 bases outside the gene matches. CDR3 size: 16 residues. This chain's CDR3 is CASSLAGGAGIEKLFF. The CDR3, as DNA: TGCGCCAGCAGCTTGGCAGGGGGCGCGGGGATTGAAAAACTGTTTTTT.

This clonotype was observed a single time. The gene calls are TRBV7-9 and TRBJ2-3; D is possibly TRBD2 (6 bases). V shed 4 bases and J shed 2 bases, with 13 bases lying between them. Per the germline V gene, CDR1 is SEHNR and CDR2 is FQNEAQ (reference sequence). CDR3 length equals 15 residues. CDR3 residues: CASSYLAAATDTQYF. CDR3 bases: TGTGCCAGCAGCTACTTAGCGGCGGCCACAGATACGCAGTATTTT.

This clonotype was seen a few times. This chain uses TRBV7-9 with TRBJ2-4; D call uncertain. Trimming left V 6 bases short and J 0 bases short, with 12 bases between. Germline values: CDR1 SEHNR, CDR2 FQNEAQ (reference sequence). CDR3 length: 15 amino acids. CDR3 DNA: TGTGCCAGCAGTACACAAGGGTTAGCCAAAAACATTCAGTACTTC. It specifies CASSTQGLAKNIQYF.

This clonotype was recorded a few times. The chain recombines TRBV27 with TRBJ1-1; TRBD1 aligns across 10 bases. Germline lookup yields CDR1 MNHEY and CDR2 SMNVEV (reference sequence). With V trimmed by 8 bases and J by 4 bases, 10 bases remained unmatched. The CDR3 covers 15 residues. The CDR3 loop reads CASGFDRGPGTEAFF. DNA for the CDR3: TGTGCCAGCGGGTTTGACAGGGGGCCCGGCACTGAAGCTTTCTTT.

This clonotype was detected only a few times. The chain joins TRBV4-2 to TRBJ1-1; no clear D gene. Deletions cut 0 bases from V and 4 bases from J, with 12 bases between. CDR1 and CDR2 from the germline V gene are LGHNA and YNFKEQ. The CDR3 extends over 15 amino acids. This chain's CDR3 is CASSQDDRGGTEAFF. CDR3 nucleotide sequence: TGTGCCAGCAGCCAAGACGACCGGGGTGGCACTGAAGCTTTCTTT.

CDR3 DNA sequence: TGTGCCAGCAGCCAGCTAACTGGATGGAGGAACACAGATACGCAGTATTTT. Translation: CASSQLTGWRNTDTQYF. The chain couples TRBV7-9 to TRBJ2-3, with D maybe TRBD2 (5 bases). The CDR3 consists of 17 residues. From germline, CDR1 is SEHNR and CDR2 FQNEAQ (reference sequence). Deletions cut 5 bases from V and 2 bases from J, with 20 bases between.

This clonotype was counted only a few times. The junction differs from germline at one of its ends, possibly a read error. V is TRBV6-2 or TRBV6-3 and J is TRBJ1-6; perhaps TRBD1 as D (6 bases). The CDR3 has 13 residues. Germline CDR1 MNHEY, CDR2 SVGEGT. The CDR3 DNA sequence: TGTGCCAGCAGTTTCACTTCCGGGACACCCTTCCACTTT. Its translation: CASSFTSGTPFHF.